The next 12 T cell receptor beta chains were all read from a single sample in a study of PD-L1 blockade in urothelial cancer. TCRdb's table, derived via immunoSEQ multiplex PCR, lists solely in-frame clones and lacks some. The sample lists about 95,000 clones, around 87% occurring once. The time point was: pretreatment peripheral blood. The sample here was PBMCs, taken around atezolizumab (anti-PD-L1) treatment. The source is a man in his fifties or sixties with urothelial cancer.

This chain connects TRBV5-6 to TRBJ2-4; 7 positions match TRBD2. This CDR3 region has 15 residues. CDR1 is SGHDT and CDR2 is YYEEEE in the germline V gene. Trimming took 4 bases from V and 1 from J; bases not matched to a gene: 5. CDR3 in amino acids: CASSPAGSAKNIQYF. The CDR3 coding sequence is TGTGCCAGCAGCCCAGCGGGGTCCGCCAAAAACATTCAGTACTTC.

This clone showed up just a few times. J is TRBJ1-3 and V is TRBV2; D remains unclear. Germline V gives CDR1 SNHLY, CDR2 FYNNEI. The length of the CDR3 is 14 residues. V was shortened by 5 bases and J by 2 bases, with 10 bases between the two germline ends. CDR3 in amino acids: CASSRTSPGNTIYF. The CDR3 region has the DNA TGTGCCAGCAGTCGAACATCTCCTGGAAACACCATATATTTT.

The chain uses TRBV7-3 and TRBJ2-6; a possible D gene is TRBD1 (5 bases). Trimming took 4 bases from V and 2 from J, leaving 12 bases between them. The germline CDR1 and CDR2 sequences are SGHTA and FQGTGA. The CDR3 totals 16 residues. CDR3 protein: CASSSQAPTGANVLTF. The CDR3 coding sequence is TGTGCCAGCAGCTCACAGGCGCCAACTGGGGCCAACGTCCTGACTTTC.

The gene calls are TRBV6-6 and TRBJ2-2; 10 bases line up with TRBD2. CDR3 length: 16 residues. Trimming at V came to 6 bases and at J to 7 bases, leaving 11 bases not matched to a gene. Germline-derived CDR1 and CDR2 are MNHNY and SVGAGI (reference sequence). Written as DNA, the CDR3 is TGTGCCAGCAGCCGACTAGCGGGCGGTCAGGACGGGGAGCTGTTTTTT. This codes for CASSRLAGGQDGELFF.

The sample holds one count of this clone. The CDR3 coding sequence is TGTGCCAGTAGTCCCCGACACGGGAGCTCTGGAAACACCATATATTTT. Residues: CASSPRHGSSGNTIYF. This chain connects TRBV19 to TRBJ1-3; the D is unclear. Germline V lookup: CDR1 LNHDA, CDR2 SQIVND (reference sequence). The CDR3 totals 16 residues. V was cut by 5 bases and J by 0 bases, with 14 bases left in between.

This clone was picked up one time. The chain recombines TRBV11-1 with TRBJ2-6; TRBD1 is a possible D gene (5 bases). This CDR3 is built from 19 residues. CDR1 is SGHAT and CDR2 is FQDESV in the germline V gene (reference sequence). Deletions cut 4 bases from V and 0 bases from J, with 19 bases between. The CDR3 region is CASSSRFREPNSGANVLTF. Written as DNA, the CDR3 is TGTGCCAGCAGCTCAAGATTCAGGGAACCCAACTCTGGGGCCAACGTCCTGACTTTC.

This chain uses TRBV2 with TRBJ1-1; possibly TRBD1 for D (5 bases). The CDR3 is 17 residues long. Germline assignment: CDR1 SNHLY and CDR2 FYNNEI. V dropped 3 bases and J dropped 0 bases, with 17 bases sitting between them. The CDR3 spells CASSEEGWGNMNTEAFF. The CDR3 nucleotides are TGTGCCAGCAGTGAGGAGGGGTGGGGGAACATGAACACTGAAGCTTTCTTT.

The chain recombines TRBV5-4 with TRBJ2-3; 12 nucleotides agree with TRBD2. With V trimmed by 4 bases and J by 0 bases, 3 bases remained unmatched. The germline gives CDR1 SGHNT, CDR2 YYREEE (reference sequence). The CDR3 length is 16 residues. CDR3 protein: CASSPGTSGSTDTQYF. CDR3 in DNA: TGTGCCAGCAGCCCAGGGACTAGCGGGAGCACAGATACGCAGTATTTT.

The V and J genes are TRBV10-2 and TRBJ1-2; D remains ambiguous. Trimming took off 2 bases at V and 4 bases at J, with 5 bases between the two ends. Germline-derived CDR1 and CDR2 are WSHSY and SAAADI. The CDR3 extends over 12 amino acids. This CDR3 is CASSEEGYGYTF. Here the CDR3 DNA reads TGCGCCAGCAGTGAGGAGGGCTATGGCTACACCTTC.

J is TRBJ1-2 and V is TRBV6-5; a possible D gene is TRBD1 (5 bases). The V gene's germline CDR1 is MNHEY and CDR2 SVGAGI. The CDR3 sequence is 13 residues long. The CDR3 sequence: CASAREGWYGYTF. The CDR3 DNA reads TGTGCGTCTGCCCGGGAGGGGTGGTATGGCTACACCTTC.

The chain recombines TRBV5-1 with TRBJ2-7, with no clear D. The V end was cut by 7 bases, the J end by 2 bases, with 10 bases between. Germline assignment: CDR1 SGHRS and CDR2 YFSETQ. The CDR3 spans 12 residues. The CDR3 region is CASPPLPYEQYF. The CDR3 bases are TGCGCCAGCCCCCCACTGCCCTACGAGCAGTACTTC.

The chain combines TRBV30 with TRBJ2-5, with a tentative D call TRBD2 (5 bases). With 4 bases removed from V and 2 bases from J, the gap between germline ends came to 14 bases. CDR1 and CDR2 (germline): GTSNPN, SVGIG (reference sequence). This CDR3 contains 14 residues. Written as DNA, the CDR3 is TGTGCCTGGAACCTAGAGGGTTTACAAGAGACCCAGTACTTC. It encodes CAWNLEGLQETQYF.